What follows describes a single TCR beta chain. The data belong to a study of blood T cell repertoires in COVID-19. Overall study: The United States, Italy and Spain were the sources of the acute and convalescent COVID-19 samples. T cells, B-cell-depleted T cells, or PBMCs provided the cDNA or gDNA that served as material.

The authors' processing: Amplification from reference gene primers served as the basis for estimated nucleated cell counts. Sequencing used immunoSEQ multiplex PCR; TCRdb keeps in-frame clones, though not all of them. Clone size and the V and J calls come from that table; the DNA yielded D and trimming. Altogether roughly 190,000 clones are present, roughly 76% being singletons, with the ten largest covering approximately 8.6%. Germline values: CDR1 SGHNT, CDR2 YYREEE (reference sequence). V was cut by 4 bases and J by 4 bases, with 23 bases left in between. This CDR3 has 17 amino acids. This TCR came from a woman aged 45-65 years with active or convalescent COVID-19. The sample was peripheral blood. This rearrangement joins TRBV5-4 to TRBJ2-5; D is perhaps TRBD2 (6 bases). The CDR3 sequence: CASSRGNSGPRRETQYF. The DNA for the CDR3 is TGTGCCAGCAGCCGGGGAAATAGCGGCCCCCGGCGAGAGACCCAGTACTTC.